A few counts support the clone carrying this T cell receptor (beta chain). What it binds is not known. These data are taken from a study of early T cells in non-severe SARS-CoV-2 infection. About the research overall: Sequencing targeted bulk RNA from unsorted whole blood, leaving chains unpaired.

Overall study results and limits: Clonotype matching in VDJdb favored anti-spike CD8 responses and did not capture private and CD4 specificities.

Each single cDNA molecule received a unique molecular identifier. From the 5' RACE reads, TCRdb called clonotypes with MiXCR, one entry per CDR3 protein. The profile covers approximately 90,000 distinct CDR3 sequences, with 10% to 15% appearing a single time and around 4.3% taken by the ten largest. The CDR3 consists of 11 residues. CDR1 is MDHEN and CDR2 is SYDVKM in the germline V gene. Trimming pared 3 bases from V and 7 bases from J, leaving 6 bases between. This specimen was whole blood, taken at baseline. The sequence was collected from an adult who was a healthcare worker with PCR-confirmed SARS-CoV-2 infection or an uninfected control (not recorded which). The chain uses TRBV28 and TRBJ1-1; D not certain. CDR3 in amino acids: CASSFKFEAFF. CDR3 bases: TGTGCCAGCAGTTTTAAATTTGAAGCTTTCTTT.